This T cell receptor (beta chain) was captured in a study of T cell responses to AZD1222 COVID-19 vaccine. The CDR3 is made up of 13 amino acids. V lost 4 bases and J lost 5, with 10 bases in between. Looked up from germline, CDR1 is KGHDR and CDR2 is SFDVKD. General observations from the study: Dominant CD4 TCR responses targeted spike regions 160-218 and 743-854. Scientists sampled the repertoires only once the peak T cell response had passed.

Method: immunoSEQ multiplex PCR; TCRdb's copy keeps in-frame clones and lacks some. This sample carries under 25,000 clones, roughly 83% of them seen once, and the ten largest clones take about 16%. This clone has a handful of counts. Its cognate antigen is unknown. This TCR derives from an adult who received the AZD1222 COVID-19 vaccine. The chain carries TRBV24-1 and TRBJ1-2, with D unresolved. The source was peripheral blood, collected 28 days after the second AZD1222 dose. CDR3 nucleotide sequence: TGTGCCACCAGTGACTTAACGGGGTATGGCTACACCTTC. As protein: CATSDLTGYGYTF.